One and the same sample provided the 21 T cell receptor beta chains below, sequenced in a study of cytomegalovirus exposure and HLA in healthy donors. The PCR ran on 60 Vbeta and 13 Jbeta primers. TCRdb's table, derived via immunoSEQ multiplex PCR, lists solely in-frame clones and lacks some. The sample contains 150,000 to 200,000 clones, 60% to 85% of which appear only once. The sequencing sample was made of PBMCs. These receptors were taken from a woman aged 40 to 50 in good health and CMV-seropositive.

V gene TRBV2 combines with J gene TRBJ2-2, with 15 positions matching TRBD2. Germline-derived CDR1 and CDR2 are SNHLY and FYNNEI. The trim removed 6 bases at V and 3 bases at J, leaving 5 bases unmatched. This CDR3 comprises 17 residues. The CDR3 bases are TGTGCCAGCAGAACCGGGACTAGCGGGGGGCACACCGGGGAGCTGTTTTTT. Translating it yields CASRTGTSGGHTGELFF.

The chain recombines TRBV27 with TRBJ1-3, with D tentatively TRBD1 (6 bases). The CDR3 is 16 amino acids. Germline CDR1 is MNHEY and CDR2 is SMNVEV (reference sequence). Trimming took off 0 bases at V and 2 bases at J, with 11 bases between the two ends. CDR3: CASSLSGAATGNTIYF. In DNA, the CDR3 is TGTGCCAGCAGTTTATCGGGGGCGGCAACTGGAAACACCATATATTTT.

The CDR3, as DNA: TGTGCCAGCAGCCAGTCGACAGACAGAATCTCATACAATGAGCAGTTCTTC. Translation gives CASSQSTDRISYNEQFF. The V and J genes are TRBV7-2 and TRBJ2-1, with a tentative D call TRBD1 (5 bases). In germline, CDR1 is SGHTA, CDR2 FQGNSA. This CDR3 region has 17 residues. V shed 5 bases and J shed 4 bases, with 21 bases lying between them. The full variable domain, completed using reference TRBV7-2 and TRBJ2-1, is GAGVSQSPSNKVTEKGKDVELRCDPISGHTALYWYRQSLGQGLEFLIYFQGNSAPDKSGLPSDRFSAERTGGSVSTLTIQRTQQEDSAVYLCASSQSTDRISYNEQFFGPGTRLTVL.

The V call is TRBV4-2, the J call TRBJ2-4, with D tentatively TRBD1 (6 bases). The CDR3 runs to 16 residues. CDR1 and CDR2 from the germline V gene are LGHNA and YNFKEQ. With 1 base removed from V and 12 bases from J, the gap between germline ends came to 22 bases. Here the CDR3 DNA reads TGTGCCAGCAGCCAAGGTCCCTGGGACAAAGAGGACAGTCAGTACTTC. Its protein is CASSQGPWDKEDSQYF.

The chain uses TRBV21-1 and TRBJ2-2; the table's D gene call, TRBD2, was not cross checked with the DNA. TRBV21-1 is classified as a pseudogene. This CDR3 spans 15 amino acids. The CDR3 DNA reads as TGTGCCAGCAGCCAACCCGGGACTTCCACCGGGGAGCTGTTTTTT. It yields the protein CASSQPGTSTGELFF.

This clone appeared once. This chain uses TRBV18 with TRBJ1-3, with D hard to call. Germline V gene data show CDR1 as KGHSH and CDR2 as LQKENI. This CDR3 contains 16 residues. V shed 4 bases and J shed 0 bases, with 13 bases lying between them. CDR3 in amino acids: CASSHQAHDSGNTIYF. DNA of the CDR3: TGTGCCAGCTCACATCAGGCCCATGACTCTGGAAACACCATATATTTT.

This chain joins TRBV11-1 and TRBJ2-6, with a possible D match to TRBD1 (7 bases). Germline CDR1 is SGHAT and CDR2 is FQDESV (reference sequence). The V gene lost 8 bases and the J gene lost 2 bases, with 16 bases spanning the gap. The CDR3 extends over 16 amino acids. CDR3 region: CASGEAGGTGANVLTF. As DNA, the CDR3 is TGTGCCAGCGGCGAAGCAGGGGGGACTGGGGCCAACGTCCTGACTTTC. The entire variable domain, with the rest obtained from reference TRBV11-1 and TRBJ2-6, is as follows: EAEVAQSPRYKITEKSQAVAFWCDPISGHATLYWYRQILGQGPELLVQFQDESVVDDSQLPKDRFSAERLKGVDSTLKIQPAELGDSAMYLCASGEAGGTGANVLTFGAGSRLTVL.

The DNA of the CDR3 is TGTGCCAGCAGCTTGTCGGACAGGGTTTCTGGGGCCAACGTCCTGACTTTC. The encoded protein is CASSLSDRVSGANVLTF. The rearrangement joins TRBV13 to TRBJ2-6, with 8 bases matching TRBD1. Looked up from germline, CDR1 is PRHDT and CDR2 is FYEKMQ (reference sequence). With 3 bases clipped from V and 1 base from J, the junction kept 5 bases outside the gene matches. The CDR3 has 17 residues.

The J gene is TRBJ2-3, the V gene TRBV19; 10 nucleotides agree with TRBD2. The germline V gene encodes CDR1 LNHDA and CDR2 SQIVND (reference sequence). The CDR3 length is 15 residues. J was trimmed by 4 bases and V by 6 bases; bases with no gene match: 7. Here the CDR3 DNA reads TGTGCCAGTAGGACCCTAGCGGGGGACGCAGATACGCAGTATTTT. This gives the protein CASRTLAGDADTQYF.

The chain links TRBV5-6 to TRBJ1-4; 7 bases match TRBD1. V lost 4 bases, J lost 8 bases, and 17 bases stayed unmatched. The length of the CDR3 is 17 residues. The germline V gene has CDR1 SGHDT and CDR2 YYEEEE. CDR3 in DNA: TGTGCCAGCAGCCCCCTGGGACAGCTCAACTCAGAAGAAAAACTGTTTTTT. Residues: CASSPLGQLNSEEKLFF.

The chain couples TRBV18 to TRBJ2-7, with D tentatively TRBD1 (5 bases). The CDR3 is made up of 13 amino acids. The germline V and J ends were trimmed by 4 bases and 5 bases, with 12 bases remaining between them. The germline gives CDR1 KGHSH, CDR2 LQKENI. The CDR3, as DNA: TGTGCCAGCTCACGTAACGCGGACAACGAGCAGTACTTC. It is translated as CASSRNADNEQYF.

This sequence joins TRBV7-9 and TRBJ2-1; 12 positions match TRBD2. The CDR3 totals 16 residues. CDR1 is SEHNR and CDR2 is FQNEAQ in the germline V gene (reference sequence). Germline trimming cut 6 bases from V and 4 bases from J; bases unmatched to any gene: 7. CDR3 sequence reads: CASRTPTSGSYNEQFF. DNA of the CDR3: TGTGCCAGCAGGACCCCGACTAGCGGGAGTTACAATGAGCAGTTCTTC.

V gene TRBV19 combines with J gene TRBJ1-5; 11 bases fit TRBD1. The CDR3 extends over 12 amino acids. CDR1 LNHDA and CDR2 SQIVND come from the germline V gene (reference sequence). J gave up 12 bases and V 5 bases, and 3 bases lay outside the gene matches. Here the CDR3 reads CASSSGTGGQHF. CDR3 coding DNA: TGTGCCAGTAGTTCCGGGACAGGGGGCCAGCATTTT.

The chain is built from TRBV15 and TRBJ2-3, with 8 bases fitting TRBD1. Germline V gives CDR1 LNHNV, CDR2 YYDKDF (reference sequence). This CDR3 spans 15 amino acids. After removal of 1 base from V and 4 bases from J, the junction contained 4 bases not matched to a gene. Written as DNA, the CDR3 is TGTGCCACCAGCAGAGTAACCAGGGGGCCAGATACGCAGTATTTT. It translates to CATSRVTRGPDTQYF.

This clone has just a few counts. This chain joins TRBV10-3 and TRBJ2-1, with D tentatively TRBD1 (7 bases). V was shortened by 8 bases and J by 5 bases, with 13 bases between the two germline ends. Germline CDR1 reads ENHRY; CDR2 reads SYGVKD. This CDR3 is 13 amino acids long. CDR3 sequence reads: CAIGGTENNEQFF. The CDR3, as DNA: TGTGCCATCGGCGGGACAGAAAACAATGAGCAGTTCTTC.

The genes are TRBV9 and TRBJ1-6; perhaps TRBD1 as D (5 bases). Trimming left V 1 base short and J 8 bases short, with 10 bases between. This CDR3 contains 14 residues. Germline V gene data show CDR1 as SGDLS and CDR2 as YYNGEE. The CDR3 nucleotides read TGTGCCAGCAGCGTAAAAGGGGAGGATTCACCCCTCCACTTT. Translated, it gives CASSVKGEDSPLHF.

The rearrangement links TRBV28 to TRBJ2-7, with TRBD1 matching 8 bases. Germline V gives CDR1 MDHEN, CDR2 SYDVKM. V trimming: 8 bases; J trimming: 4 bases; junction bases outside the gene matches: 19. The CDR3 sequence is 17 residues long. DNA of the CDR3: TGTGCCAGCCGCCTCGGTTCGGGCGGACAGGGTTTTTACGAGCAGTACTTC. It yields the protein CASRLGSGGQGFYEQYF.

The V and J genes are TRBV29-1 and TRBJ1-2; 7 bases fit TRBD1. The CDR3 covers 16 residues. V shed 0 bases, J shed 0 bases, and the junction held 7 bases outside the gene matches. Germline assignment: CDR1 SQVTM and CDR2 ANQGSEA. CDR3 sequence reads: CSVEDLDRIANYGYTF. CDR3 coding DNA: TGCAGCGTTGAAGATCTGGACAGGATAGCTAACTATGGCTACACCTTC.

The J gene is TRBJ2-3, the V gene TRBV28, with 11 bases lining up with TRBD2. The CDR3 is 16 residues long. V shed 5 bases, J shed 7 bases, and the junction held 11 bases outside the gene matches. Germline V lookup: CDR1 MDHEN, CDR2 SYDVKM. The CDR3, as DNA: TGTGCCAGCAGTCGCCTCGGGACTAGCGGAACTAATACGCAGTATTTT. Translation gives CASSRLGTSGTNTQYF.

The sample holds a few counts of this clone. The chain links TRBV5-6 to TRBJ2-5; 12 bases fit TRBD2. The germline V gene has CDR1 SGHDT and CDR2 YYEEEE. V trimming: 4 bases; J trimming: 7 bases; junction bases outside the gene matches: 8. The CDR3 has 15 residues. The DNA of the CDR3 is TGTGCCAGCAGCCCTCGGGCTAGCGGGGGGGGGACCCAGTACTTC. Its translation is CASSPRASGGGTQYF.

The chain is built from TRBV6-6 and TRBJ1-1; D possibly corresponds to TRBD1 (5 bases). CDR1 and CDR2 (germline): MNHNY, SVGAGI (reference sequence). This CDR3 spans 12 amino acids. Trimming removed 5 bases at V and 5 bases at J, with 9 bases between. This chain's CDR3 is CASSTGGTEAFF. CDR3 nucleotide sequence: TGTGCCAGCAGTACCGGGGGGACTGAAGCTTTCTTT.